These T cell receptor beta chains were read from a single sample in a study of cytotoxic CD8 clonotypes in ibrutinib-treated CLL. Assay: immunoSEQ multiplex PCR; the TCRdb copy retains only in-frame clones and omits some. The table shows fewer than 20,000 clones, with about 64% occurring only once. The material sequenced was PBMCs, taken after 12 months of ibrutinib treatment. The receptors come from a human donor with chronic lymphocytic leukemia. Each CDR3 is given with its conserved first and last residue. D genes are given only for firm matches. The listing skips clone size in some rows; elsewhere it reads once, few, many or a size class.

d_call,clone_size,j_call,v_call,cdr3_nt,cdr3_aa
.,few,TRBJ1-2,TRBV6-5,TGTGCCACTAGCAAGCAGGGGAGTATTGACTATGGCTACACCTTC,CATSKQGSIDYGYTF
TRBD1,.,TRBJ2-3,TRBV29-1,TGCAGCGTTGCGCTTGGGACAGATAGCACAGATACGCAGTATTTT,CSVALGTDSTDTQYF
.,.,TRBJ2-1,TRBV28,TGTGCCAGCAGTCCAGACGGATGGTACAATGAGCAGTTCTTC,CASSPDGWYNEQFF
.,.,TRBJ2-3,TRBV5-1,TGCGCCAGCAGGGAGGACAGAGATACGCAGTATTTT,CASREDRDTQYF
TRBD1,once,TRBJ1-5,TRBV4-1,TGCGCCAGCAGCCCGACCGTTACCAGGGGGCCTCAGCCCCAGCATTTT,CASSPTVTRGPQPQHF
TRBD2,.,TRBJ2-7,TRBV5-6,TGTGCCAGCAGCTTGACACCTAGCGGGACCTACGAGCAGTACTTC,CASSLTPSGTYEQYF
TRBD2,.,TRBJ2-3,TRBV19,TGTGCCAGTAGTCGGACTAGCGGGAGATTCACAGATACGCAGTATTTT,CASSRTSGRFTDTQYF
.,.,TRBJ1-2,TRBV7-9,TGTGCCAGCAGCTTATCTCGAGCCCCTGTTCGAGGCTACACCTTC,CASSLSRAPVRGYTF
.,.,TRBJ1-5,TRBV7-8,TGTGCCAGCAGCCCCCTAGGGGGGTGGAATCAGCCCCAGCATTTT,CASSPLGGWNQPQHF
.,.,TRBJ2-3,TRBV12-1,TGTGCCAGCAGCTTTGCCGTTTCACAGGGCACAGATACGCAGTATTTT,CASSFAVSQGTDTQYF
TRBD2,.,TRBJ2-5,TRBV7-9,TGTGCCAGCAGCTTATTAGCGGGAGTACGGGAGACCCAGTACTTC,CASSLLAGVRETQYF
.,few,TRBJ1-3,TRBV7-6,TGTGCCAGCAGCTTGGAAGGAAACACCATATATTTT,CASSLEGNTIYF
.,.,TRBJ2-7,TRBV13,TGTGCCAGCAGCTTAAACCGCCGGCGCGGGCAGTACTTC,CASSLNRRRGQYF
TRBD2,once,TRBJ2-4,TRBV11-1,TGTGCCAGCAGCCCTCTAGTAGCGGGAGGGCCAAACATTCAGTACTTC,CASSPLVAGGPNIQYF
.,.,TRBJ2-1,TRBV30,TGTGCCTGGAAAGGACAGCCCGTCTCCTACAATGAGCAGTTCTTC,CAWKGQPVSYNEQFF
.,few,TRBJ1-3,TRBV30,TGTGCCTGGAGTTCGGGGTCGTCTGGAAACACCATATATTTT,CAWSSGSSGNTIYF
TRBD1,few,TRBJ2-7,TRBV19,TGTGCCAGTAGTATTGGCAGGGGGACCCTCCTCGAGCAGTACTTC,CASSIGRGTLLEQYF
.,few,TRBJ1-4,TRBV30,TGTGCCTGGATGGGGGCGGATGAAAAACTGTTTTTT,CAWMGADEKLFF
.,.,TRBJ2-7,TRBV14,TGTGCCAGCAGCCAAGATCTTTCCCCAGGGTACTCCTACGAGCAGTACTTC,CASSQDLSPGYSYEQYF
.,.,TRBJ2-1,TRBV11-2,TGTGCCAGCAGCTTATTGCCGACCGACTACAATGAGCAGTTCTTC,CASSLLPTDYNEQFF
TRBD2,few,TRBJ2-2,TRBV11-2,TGTGCCAGCAGCTTATCGATTTTCGGCGGGAGGGCCTACACCGGGGAGCTGTTTTTT,CASSLSIFGGRAYTGELFF
TRBD2,.,TRBJ2-2,TRBV19,TGTGCCATGGCCAGCGGGAGAGATACCGGGGAGCTGTTTTTT,CAMASGRDTGELFF
.,.,TRBJ2-1,TRBV7-3,TGTGCCAGCAGCTTAAGTGACCGGGAGGAGCAGTTCTTC,CASSLSDREEQFF
.,few,TRBJ2-3,TRBV29-1,TGCAGCGTTGTGTCTCGGCGGGGCCACACAGATACGCAGTATTTT,CSVVSRRGHTDTQYF
TRBD1,.,TRBJ1-1,TRBV4-1,TGCGCCAGCAGCTCCTCCCTTACTAGGGGGCCCACTGAAGCTTTCTTT,CASSSSLTRGPTEAFF
TRBD1,.,TRBJ1-1,TRBV5-4,TGTGCCAGCAGCGGCCGGGACAGGGGCCTTGAAGCTTTCTTT,CASSGRDRGLEAFF
.,.,TRBJ2-1,TRBV4-1,TGCGCCAGCGGAAAAGGGGTCTCCTACAATGAGCAGTTCTTC,CASGKGVSYNEQFF
.,few,TRBJ1-5,TRBV2,TGTGCCAGCAGTGGGCCCCTCCGAACCCAGCCCCAGCATTTT,CASSGPLRTQPQHF
.,.,TRBJ2-3,TRBV18,TGTGCCAGCTCACTACTAGCCTCGACAGATACGCAGTATTTT,CASSLLASTDTQYF
TRBD2,.,TRBJ2-7,TRBV7-2,TGTGCCAGCAGCTCACGACTAGCGGGGGAAGCACTCTCCTACGAGCAGTACTTC,CASSSRLAGEALSYEQYF